A selection of T cell receptor beta chains follows, all from one sample in a study of preoperative IRX-2 immunotherapy in early breast cancer. Assay used: immunoSEQ multiplex PCR; TCRdb lists only in-frame clones, some missing. The data contain about 3,900 clones, roughly 69% of them singletons. Source: tumor tissue, taken after IRX-2 immunotherapy. The origin of the receptors is a human donor with breast cancer. The CDR3 runs from the conserved cysteine through the conserved F or W. The D gene is left open where the match is weak. Rows may omit the clone size; those that give it use once, few, many or a size class.

.	TRBJ2-5	TRBV18	14	TRBD1	CASSFRDREETQYF	TGTGCCAGCTCATTCCGGGACAGGGAAGAGACCCAGTACTTC
.	TRBJ1-2	TRBV6-8	15	TRBD1	CASSFPGQGLRGYTF	TGTGCCAGCAGTTTTCCGGGACAGGGCTTGCGTGGCTACACCTTC
.	TRBJ2-1	TRBV15	20	TRBD2	CATSRAANVAGGLPYNEQFF	TGTGCCACCAGCAGAGCCGCTAACGTAGCGGGAGGGCTACCCTACAATGAGCAGTTCTTC
few	TRBJ1-1	TRBV12-2	14	.	CAITPRDMNTEAFF	TGTGCCATCACACCCCGGGATATGAACACTGAAGCTTTCTTT
.	TRBJ2-2	TRBV29-1	13	.	CSVGDPGAGELFF	TGCAGCGTTGGAGACCCCGGGGCCGGGGAGCTGTTTTTT
.	TRBJ2-3	TRBV19	16	TRBD1	CASLPQGTGDTDTQYF	TGTGCCAGCCTTCCCCAAGGGACAGGGGATACAGATACGCAGTATTTT
few	TRBJ1-3	TRBV19	14	.	CASSIGGSGNTIYF	TGTGCCAGTAGTATAGGGGGCTCTGGAAACACCATATATTTT
.	TRBJ2-5	TRBV6-8	14	.	CASSDSRPQETQYF	TGTGCCAGCAGTGACTCTCGGCCTCAAGAGACCCAGTACTTC
.	TRBJ1-1	TRBV1	15	.	CASSHSTGLGTEAFF	TGCGCCAGCAGCCACTCGACAGGGTTGGGCACTGAAGCTTTCTTT
.	TRBJ1-4	TRBV7-8	15	.	CASSLNSRTNEKLFF	TGTGCCAGCAGCTTAAACAGCCGGACTAATGAAAAACTGTTTTTT
.	TRBJ2-1	TRBV28	14	.	CASSLRGPYNEQFF	TGTGCCAGCAGCCTCAGGGGACCCTACAATGAGCAGTTCTTC
.	TRBJ2-7	TRBV6-8	15	.	CASSYSAGKENEQYF	TGTGCCAGCAGTTACTCGGCAGGGAAAGAGAACGAGCAGTACTTC